What follows describes a single TCR beta chain. Its antigen is not identified. These data come from a study of regulatory T cells in long-lasting Graves disease. In the study overall: Graves' patients diagnosed newly had used antithyroid drugs under 3 months.

Points from the study as a whole: Analyses excluded thyroid tissue, covering peripheral blood alone. Whereas approximately 950 public clonotypes were shared by new patients, persistent patients shared more, at 2,500 to 3,500.

Specified time point: newly diagnosed GD, antithyroid drugs for less than 3 months. Following extraction of RNA from PBMCs, that RNA was used to make the TCR library. To make TCR beta libraries, researchers used iRepertoire HTBI primers and Arm-PCR of CDR3 regions. From the multiplex PCR reads, TCRdb called clonotypes with MiXCR, one entry per CDR3 protein. The data hold 320,000 or so distinct CDR3 sequences, with about 18% observed a single time. The sample was peripheral blood mononuclear cells (PBMCs), taken at new diagnosis, from a patient treated with antithyroid drugs. The origin of this receptor is a female donor with Graves disease.

CDR3 in amino acids: CASSPSIGTAYGYTF. Written as DNA, the CDR3 is TGTGCCAGCAGTCCTTCGATAGGGACAGCCTATGGCTACACCTTC. The chain employs TRBV3-1 and TRBJ1-2, with TRBD1 matching over 7 bases. Trimming cost V 6 bases and J 4 bases; bases outside gene matches: 11. The CDR3 is 15 residues long. Germline loops: CDR1 LGHDT, CDR2 YNNKEL (reference sequence).